Listed below are T cell receptor beta chains from one sample, sequenced in a study of shared clonotypes between healthy human individuals. Generated by immunoSEQ multiplex PCR, the TCRdb table keeps only in-frame clones and is missing some. The table lists about a million clones, approximately 70% of them singletons. The specimen was memory CD4+ T cells sorted from blood. These receptor sequences come from a man between 18 and 29 years old in good health. CDR3s include the opening cysteine and the closing phenylalanine or tryptophan. The D gene is left open where the match is weak. Clone size is stated in some rows and not others, as once, few, many or a class when expanded.

clone_size: -; j_call: TRBJ2-5; d_call: -; v_call: TRBV6-9; cdr3_length: 11; cdr3_nt: TGTGCCAGCAGTTCCCTTGTAGAGCAGTACTTC; cdr3_aa: CASSSLVEQYF
clone_size: -; j_call: TRBJ2-7; d_call: -; v_call: TRBV18; cdr3_length: 14; cdr3_nt: TGTGCCAGCTCCCGGGTTAGGGCCTCCTACGAGCAGTACTTC; cdr3_aa: CASSRVRASYEQYF
clone_size: -; j_call: TRBJ1-3; d_call: -; v_call: TRBV9; cdr3_length: 15; cdr3_nt: TGTGCCAGCAGCCCCCAGGGTGGCTCTGGAAACACCATATATTTT; cdr3_aa: CASSPQGGSGNTIYF
clone_size: -; j_call: TRBJ1-2; d_call: -; v_call: TRBV28; cdr3_length: 15; cdr3_nt: TGTGCCAGCGCCGGGACGAATAACCTTAACTATGGCTACACCTTC; cdr3_aa: CASAGTNNLNYGYTF
clone_size: many; j_call: TRBJ2-1; d_call: TRBD2; v_call: TRBV29-1; cdr3_length: 16; cdr3_nt: TGCAGCGTTCGTAGACTAGCGGGAGGGCCGGCGGATGAGCAGTTCTTC; cdr3_aa: CSVRRLAGGPADEQFF
clone_size: -; j_call: TRBJ2-5; d_call: -; v_call: TRBV7-9; cdr3_length: 14; cdr3_nt: TGTGCCAGCAGCTTAGTCACGGATCAAGAGACCCAGTACTTC; cdr3_aa: CASSLVTDQETQYF
clone_size: -; j_call: TRBJ2-6; d_call: TRBD1; v_call: TRBV5-4; cdr3_length: 17; cdr3_nt: TGTGCCAGCAGCACGGGACAGGGTACGAATGGGGCCAACGTCCTGACTTTC; cdr3_aa: CASSTGQGTNGANVLTF
clone_size: -; j_call: TRBJ2-7; d_call: -; v_call: TRBV11-2; cdr3_length: 14; cdr3_nt: TGTGCCAGCAGCTGGGGGGGGCAGGTGAGGGAGCAGTACTTC; cdr3_aa: CASSWGGQVREQYF
clone_size: once; j_call: TRBJ2-1; d_call: -; v_call: TRBV11-3; cdr3_length: 15; cdr3_nt: TGTGCCAGCAGCTTAGACGGGAGAACCACCAATGAGCAGTTCTTC; cdr3_aa: CASSLDGRTTNEQFF
clone_size: -; j_call: TRBJ1-2; d_call: -; v_call: TRBV12-5; cdr3_length: 12; cdr3_nt: TGTGCTAGTGGTTACCAGGACTATGGCTACACCTTC; cdr3_aa: CASGYQDYGYTF
clone_size: -; j_call: TRBJ2-3; d_call: TRBD2; v_call: TRBV11-2; cdr3_length: 15; cdr3_nt: TGTGCCAGCAGCATCAGCGGGAGTGGCACAGATACGCAGTATTTT; cdr3_aa: CASSISGSGTDTQYF
clone_size: few; j_call: TRBJ1-1; d_call: -; v_call: TRBV6-6; cdr3_length: 14; cdr3_nt: TGTGCCAGCAGCAAGACAGAAATGAACACTGAAGCTTTCTTT; cdr3_aa: CASSKTEMNTEAFF
clone_size: -; j_call: TRBJ1-5; d_call: -; v_call: TRBV28; cdr3_length: 18; cdr3_nt: TGTGCCAGCAGTTTCGGAGGGCTAAGCGATGGGGGAGATCAGCCCCAGCATTTT; cdr3_aa: CASSFGGLSDGGDQPQHF
clone_size: -; j_call: TRBJ1-6; d_call: -; v_call: TRBV10-3; cdr3_length: 17; cdr3_nt: TGTGCCATCAGTGGTCAGGGAAGGAGCGGTTATAATTCACCCCTCCACTTT; cdr3_aa: CAISGQGRSGYNSPLHF
clone_size: few; j_call: TRBJ2-2; d_call: -; v_call: TRBV6-6; cdr3_length: 12; cdr3_nt: TGTGCCAGCAGGGGTGGTGAGGGGGAGCTGTTTTTT; cdr3_aa: CASRGGEGELFF